This T cell receptor (beta chain) was documented in a study of blood T cell repertoires in COVID-19. Original processing notes: The authors estimated nucleated cell counts from reference gene primer amplification. Data came from immunoSEQ multiplex PCR; TCRdb stores just in-frame clones and leaves some out. V, J and clone size are taken as reported in that table, and D and trimming were inferred from the DNA itself. The sample records about 480,000 clones, approximately 87% being singletons. Germline CDR1 and CDR2: SGDLS and YYNGEE. The CDR3 is 14 residues long. Trimming pared 0 bases from V and 1 base from J, leaving 7 bases between. Individuals drawn from 24 US areas were roughly 18 to 89 years old. Two consecutive negative NP/OP PCR tests, clearance, or resolved symptoms defined Cohort 3 recovery.

The chain carries TRBV9 and TRBJ1-2; D call uncertain. The sample taken for sequencing was PBMCs or T cells enriched from blood (not recorded which). The origin of this receptor is a woman between 35 and 50 years old who had recovered from COVID-19. CDR3 region: CASSVVSDNYGYTF. For the CDR3, the DNA is TGTGCCAGCAGCGTAGTATCAGATAACTATGGCTACACCTTC.